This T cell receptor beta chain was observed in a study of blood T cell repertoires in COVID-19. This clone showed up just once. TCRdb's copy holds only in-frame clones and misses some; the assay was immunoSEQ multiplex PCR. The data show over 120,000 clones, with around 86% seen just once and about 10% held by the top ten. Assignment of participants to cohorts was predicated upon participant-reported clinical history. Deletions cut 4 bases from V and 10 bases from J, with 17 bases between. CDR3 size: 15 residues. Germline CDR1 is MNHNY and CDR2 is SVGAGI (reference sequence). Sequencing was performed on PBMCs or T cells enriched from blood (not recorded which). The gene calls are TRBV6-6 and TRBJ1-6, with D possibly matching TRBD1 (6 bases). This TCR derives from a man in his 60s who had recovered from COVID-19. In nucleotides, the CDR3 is TGTGCCAGCAGTTCTCCAGGGGTGGGTGGATCACCCCTCCACTTT. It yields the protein CASSSPGVGGSPLHF.